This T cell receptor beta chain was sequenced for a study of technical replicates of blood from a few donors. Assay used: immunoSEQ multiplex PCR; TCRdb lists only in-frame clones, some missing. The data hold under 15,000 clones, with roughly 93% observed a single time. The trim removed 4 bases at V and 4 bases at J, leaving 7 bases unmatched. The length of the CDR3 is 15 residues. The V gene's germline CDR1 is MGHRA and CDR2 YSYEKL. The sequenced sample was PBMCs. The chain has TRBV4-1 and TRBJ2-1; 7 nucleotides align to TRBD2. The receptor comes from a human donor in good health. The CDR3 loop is CASSPAGTKYNEQFF. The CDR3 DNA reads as TGCGCCAGCAGCCCCGCCGGGACTAAATACAATGAGCAGTTCTTC.